These 32 T cell receptor beta chains were sequenced from one sample in a study of cytomegalovirus exposure and HLA in healthy donors. A multiplex PCR was run with 60 Vbeta primers and 13 Jbeta primers. Assay: immunoSEQ multiplex PCR; the TCRdb copy retains only in-frame clones and omits some. The sample lists 110,000 or so clones; 74% were seen once. Sequencing was done on a sample of PBMCs. These receptors were obtained from a human donor in good health.

The J gene is TRBJ2-1, the V gene TRBV5-1; 9 bases line up with TRBD2. CDR3 length: 17 residues. V lost 2 bases to trimming and J lost 1 base; unmatched junction nucleotides: 7. The V gene's germline CDR1 is SGHRS and CDR2 YFSETQ. Written as DNA, the CDR3 is TGCGCCAGCAGCTTTTTCCGACTAGCGGAATCCTACAATGAGCAGTTCTTC. Translation gives CASSFFRLAESYNEQFF. The variable domain in full, with the rest retrieved from reference TRBV5-1 and TRBJ2-1, is KAGVTQTPRYLIKTRGQQVTLSCSPISGHRSVSWYQQTPGQGLQFLFEYFSETQRNKGNFPGRFSGRQFSNSRSEMNVSTLELGDSALYLCASSFFRLAESYNEQFFGPGTRLTVL.

CDR3 residues: CASSPWGRRLSYNEQFF. The CDR3 DNA is TGTGCCAGCAGTCCCTGGGGGAGGAGACTCTCCTACAATGAGCAGTTCTTC. V and J are TRBV28 and TRBJ2-1, with a possible D match to TRBD2 (6 bases). V was trimmed by 5 bases and J by 0 bases, leaving 17 bases between them. The CDR3 length is 17 residues. Per the germline V gene, CDR1 is MDHEN and CDR2 is SYDVKM.

This clone was observed at least ten times. The chain employs TRBV30 and TRBJ2-1, with 15 bases matching TRBD2. The junction had 16 bases not matched to a gene; V was cut back by 4 bases and J by 15 bases. The length of the CDR3 is 16 residues. Germline V gene sequence: CDR1 GTSNPN, CDR2 SVGIG (reference sequence). The CDR3 region is CAWNPKGLAGGNSLFF. In DNA, the CDR3 is TGTGCCTGGAACCCAAAGGGACTAGCGGGGGGCAACAGCTTGTTCTTC. Using reference TRBV30 and TRBJ2-1 for the parts outside the CDR3, the full variable domain is SQTIHQWPATLVQPVGSPLSLECTVEGTSNPNLYWYRQAAGRGLQLLFYSVGIGQISSEVPQNLSASRPQDRQFILSSKKLLLSDSGFYLCAWNPKGLAGGNSLFFGPGTRLTVL.

The genes are TRBV7-8 and TRBJ1-6; D remains ambiguous. With 0 bases removed from V and 13 bases from J, the gap between germline ends came to 10 bases. The CDR3 covers 13 residues. Per the germline V gene, CDR1 is SGHVS and CDR2 is FQNEAQ. In DNA, the CDR3 is TGTGCCAGCAGCTTAGCTCTAACCGGTCCCCTCCACTTT. This gives the protein CASSLALTGPLHF.

This chain uses TRBV18 with TRBJ1-2; TRBD1 is a possible D gene (5 bases). The V gene lost 5 bases and the J gene lost 3 bases, with 7 bases spanning the gap. CDR1 is KGHSH and CDR2 is LQKENI in the germline V gene. CDR3 length: 12 residues. CDR3 bases: TGTGCCAGCTCAGAAGGGGACTATGGCTACACCTTC. Amino acid sequence: CASSEGDYGYTF. Supplemented by reference TRBV18 and TRBJ1-2, the full variable domain reads NAGVMQNPRHLVRRRGQEARLRCSPMKGHSHVYWYRQLPEEGLKFMVYLQKENIIDESGMPKERFSAEFPKEGPSILRIQQVVRGDSAAYFCASSEGDYGYTFGSGTRLTVV.

This clone occurred once. The V and J genes are TRBV27 and TRBJ2-2; 8 bases map to TRBD2. This CDR3 is 17 amino acids long. Germline-derived CDR1 and CDR2 are MNHEY and SMNVEV (reference sequence). V lost 4 bases and J lost 5; bases outside the gene matches: 12. CDR3 residues: CASSSSTLAGLTGELFF. The CDR3 bases are TGTGCCAGCAGTTCCTCCACTTTAGCGGGATTGACCGGGGAGCTGTTTTTT.

The V and J genes are TRBV5-5 and TRBJ2-1, with D perhaps TRBD1 (6 bases). Trimming removed 2 bases from V and 7 bases from J, with 10 bases in between. The CDR3 extends over 13 amino acids. The V gene's germline CDR1 is SGHKS and CDR2 YYEKEE (reference sequence). CDR3 in DNA: TGTGCCAGCAGCTTTAACAGGGTTAATGAGCAGTTCTTC. Amino acid sequence: CASSFNRVNEQFF. The variable domain in full, with the rest retrieved from reference TRBV5-5 and TRBJ2-1, is DAGVTQSPTHLIKTRGQQVTLRCSPISGHKSVSWYQQVLGQGPQFIFQYYEKEERGRGNFPDRFSARQFPNYSSELNVNALLLGDSALYLCASSFNRVNEQFFGPGTRLTVL.

V is TRBV6-1 and J is TRBJ1-2, with D possibly TRBD1 on 6 matching bases. The germline CDR1 and CDR2 sequences are MNHNS and SASEGT. The CDR3 length is 13 residues. V lost 4 bases and J lost 10, with 16 bases in between. The chain's CDR3 is CASSVPDRPYYTF. CDR3 bases: TGTGCCAGCAGTGTCCCGGACAGACCATACTACACCTTC.

DNA for the CDR3: TGTGCCAGCAGTCACAGGGGGCCCACAGATACGCAGTATTTT. Its protein product is CASSHRGPTDTQYF. This chain joins TRBV5-4 and TRBJ2-3; 9 bases are a match to TRBD1. J was trimmed by 2 bases and V by 5 bases; bases with no gene match: 3. The germline gives CDR1 SGHNT, CDR2 YYREEE (reference sequence). The CDR3 sequence is 14 residues long.

The chain is built from TRBV9 and TRBJ1-2, with D possibly TRBD1 on 6 matching bases. This CDR3 spans 15 amino acids. Between the trimmed V and J ends, which lost 0 bases and 3 bases, there was a span of 12 bases. Germline CDR1 SGDLS, CDR2 YYNGEE. This CDR3 is CASSVERGGHYGYTF. Written as DNA, the CDR3 is TGTGCCAGCAGCGTAGAAAGAGGGGGACACTATGGCTACACCTTC.

The rearrangement joins TRBV6-4 to TRBJ1-5; no firm D call. Germline CDR1 MRHNA, CDR2 SNTAGT. This CDR3 contains 15 residues. The ends were cut back, 3 bases at V and 2 bases at J, with 11 bases in the middle. Here the CDR3 DNA reads TGTGCCAGCAGTGAATCGGGTTTTGGCAATCAGCCCCAGCATTTT. Its translation: CASSESGFGNQPQHF.

The chain combines TRBV14 with TRBJ2-1; the match to TRBD2 covers 10 bases. V was pared by 0 bases and J by 2 bases, with 1 base of the junction left unmatched. CDR3 length: 16 amino acids. CDR1 and CDR2 from the germline V gene are SGHDN and FVKESK. CDR3 loop: CASSQELAGTYNEQFF. CDR3 in DNA: TGTGCCAGCAGCCAAGAACTAGCGGGAACCTACAATGAGCAGTTCTTC.

The rearrangement uses TRBV30 and TRBJ2-7, with 7 bases lining up with TRBD1. This CDR3 has 11 amino acids. The V gene end was trimmed by 3 bases and the J gene end by 7 bases; junction bases not matched to a gene: 3. Germline V lookup: CDR1 GTSNPN, CDR2 SVGIG (reference sequence). CDR3 bases: TGTGCCTGGAGACAGGGGCAGGAGCAGTACTTC. Its protein is CAWRQGQEQYF.

This chain links TRBV6-5 with TRBJ1-2; D is unresolved. CDR1 and CDR2 (germline): MNHEY, SVGAGI. CDR3 length: 13 amino acids. V was clipped by 6 bases and J by 7 bases, with 15 bases between them. The CDR3 DNA reads TGTGCCAGCAGGCGCCCTGGAGGCTCTGGCTACACCTTC. Its translation is CASRRPGGSGYTF.

The rearrangement uses TRBV2 and TRBJ1-2; a possible D gene is TRBD1 (6 bases). This CDR3 comprises 17 residues. Germline assignment: CDR1 SNHLY and CDR2 FYNNEI. The germline V and J ends were trimmed by 5 bases and 4 bases, with 23 bases remaining between them. As DNA, the CDR3 is TGTGCCAGCAGTTCTGTCAGACCGGGACAATCCTTCTATGGCTACACCTTC. Its translation: CASSSVRPGQSFYGYTF.

The genes are TRBV5-1 and TRBJ2-1; 11 nucleotides align to TRBD2. This CDR3 has 14 amino acids. Germline lookup yields CDR1 SGHRS and CDR2 YFSETQ. Trimming took 0 bases from V and 10 from J; bases not matched to a gene: 3. The CDR3 bases are TGCGCCAGCAGCTTGGAACTAGCGGGAGTCGAGCAGTTCTTC. Residues: CASSLELAGVEQFF.

The chain has TRBV4-2 and TRBJ1-3, with 10 bases fitting TRBD1. This CDR3 has 15 residues. The trim removed 1 base at V and 6 bases at J, leaving 3 bases unmatched. The V gene's germline CDR1 is LGHNA and CDR2 YNFKEQ. DNA of the CDR3: TGTGCCAGCAGCCAAGGGGGGACAGGGGAAAACACCATATATTTT. Translated: CASSQGGTGENTIYF.

This clone was observed a handful of times. V is TRBV28 and J is TRBJ2-7; D gene unclear. CDR1 and CDR2 (germline): MDHEN, SYDVKM. The CDR3 extends over 12 amino acids. Trimming shortened V by 5 bases and J by 5 bases, and 10 bases separated the two germline ends. The CDR3 DNA reads as TGTGCCAGCAGTCCAGACTGGCACGAGCAGTACTTC. As protein: CASSPDWHEQYF.

The chain joins TRBV29-1 to TRBJ2-7; possible D gene TRBD2, 6 bases. This CDR3 is built from 15 residues. The V gene's germline CDR1 is SQVTM and CDR2 ANQGSEA. The germline V and J ends were trimmed by 2 bases and 2 bases, with 16 bases remaining between them. The CDR3 region is CSVESWRGAAYEQYF. The CDR3 DNA follows: TGCAGCGTTGAAAGTTGGCGGGGAGCTGCCTACGAGCAGTACTTC.

This clone came up a few times. The DNA for the CDR3 is TGTGCCAGCAGCCCACGGGTGGCTCAGCCCCAGCATTTT. Translation gives CASSPRVAQPQHF. The V gene is TRBV7-2, the J gene TRBJ1-5; D is uncertain. The germline gives CDR1 SGHTA, CDR2 FQGNSA. The V and J ends lost 5 bases and 6 bases respectively, with 11 bases between them. This CDR3 is 13 amino acids long.

The rearrangement joins TRBV7-9 to TRBJ2-7; D gene unclear. The CDR3 is 13 residues long. Germline loops: CDR1 SEHNR, CDR2 FQNEAQ (reference sequence). V was cut by 5 bases and J by 0 bases, with 8 bases left in between. The CDR3: CASSQLYSYEQYF. DNA for the CDR3: TGTGCCAGCAGCCAGTTGTACTCCTACGAGCAGTACTTC.

The chain links TRBV7-3 to TRBJ1-6; TRBD1 is a possible D gene (5 bases). This CDR3 is built from 14 residues. Trimming shortened V by 2 bases and J by 6 bases, and 8 bases separated the two germline ends. The V gene's germline CDR1 is SGHTA and CDR2 FQGTGA. CDR3 residues: CASSLGTSNSPLHF. For the CDR3, the DNA is TGTGCCAGCAGCTTAGGGACTTCTAATTCACCCCTCCACTTT.

The CDR3: CAWTRGRAVETQYF. The CDR3 nucleotides read TGTGCCTGGACTCGGGGGAGGGCGGTAGAGACCCAGTACTTC. The J gene is TRBJ2-5, the V gene TRBV30, with 7 bases aligning to TRBD2. The CDR3 extends over 14 amino acids. V was clipped by 4 bases and J by 4 bases; unmatched bases: 9. Germline V gene data show CDR1 as GTSNPN and CDR2 as SVGIG (reference sequence). Full variable domain (missing parts from reference TRBV30 and TRBJ2-5): SQTIHQWPATLVQPVGSPLSLECTVEGTSNPNLYWYRQAAGRGLQLLFYSVGIGQISSEVPQNLSASRPQDRQFILSSKKLLLSDSGFYLCAWTRGRAVETQYFGPGTRLLVL.

The genes are TRBV28 and TRBJ1-1; TRBD1 is a possible D gene (6 bases). Per germline, CDR1 MDHEN and CDR2 SYDVKM. V lost 3 bases, J lost 4 bases, and 15 bases lay in between. The CDR3 sequence is 15 residues long. The CDR3 DNA reads as TGTGCCAGCAGTTTGCTTCTAGGGGGTGGCACTGAAGCTTTCTTT. It codes for CASSLLLGGGTEAFF.

The chain joins TRBV28 to TRBJ1-1; D gene unclear. Germline V gives CDR1 MDHEN, CDR2 SYDVKM. The CDR3 sequence is 13 residues long. V dropped 5 bases and J dropped 1 base, with 8 bases sitting between them. Written as DNA, the CDR3 is TGTGCCAGCAGTCCGCCGAGGAACACTGAAGCTTTCTTT. The encoded protein is CASSPPRNTEAFF.

The chain joins TRBV19 to TRBJ1-2; D is possibly TRBD1 (5 bases). CDR3 length: 16 amino acids. V lost 5 bases, J lost 8 bases, and 24 bases lay in between. Looked up from germline, CDR1 is LNHDA and CDR2 is SQIVND (reference sequence). The CDR3 region is CASSGRTSGMRGGYTF. In nucleotides, the CDR3 is TGTGCCAGTAGTGGGAGGACATCGGGTATGAGAGGAGGCTACACCTTC.

This chain links TRBV4-3 with TRBJ1-1, with D possibly TRBD1 on 5 matching bases. The CDR3 loop spans 15 amino acids. The germline gives CDR1 LGHNA, CDR2 YSLEER. Trimming shortened V by 4 bases and J by 6 bases, and 18 bases separated the two germline ends. The CDR3 spells CASSRSRVLDAEAFF. In DNA form, the CDR3 reads TGCGCCAGCAGCCGAAGCAGGGTTTTGGACGCTGAAGCTTTCTTT.

In DNA form, the CDR3 reads TGTGCCACCAGCAGTACAGGGTTCCGAGAGCAGTACTTC. This encodes CATSSTGFREQYF. The V call is TRBV15, the J call TRBJ2-7; TRBD1 might be the D (6 bases). The germline V and J ends were trimmed by 3 bases and 7 bases, with 13 bases remaining between them. The CDR3 spans 13 residues. Germline CDR1 is LNHNV and CDR2 is YYDKDF (reference sequence).

The chain recombines TRBV7-9 with TRBJ1-2, with 8 nucleotides matching TRBD1. The CDR3 is 13 amino acids. The J segment lost 8 bases and the V segment lost 5 bases, leaving 7 bases of the junction unmatched. Germline CDR1 is SEHNR and CDR2 is FQNEAQ (reference sequence). The CDR3 nucleotides are TGTGCCAGCAGCCCGGGACAGGCAAGGGGCTACACCTTC. Encoded protein: CASSPGQARGYTF.

CDR3 sequence (DNA): TGCGCCAGCAGCACAAACCTTCAGGGGGCTCCGGGACCCGGTCGTTACGAGCAGTACTTC. Encoded protein: CASSTNLQGAPGPGRYEQYF. The chain has TRBV10-2 and TRBJ2-7; 8 bases agree with TRBD1. V lost 6 bases, J lost 4 bases, and 26 bases stayed unmatched. The CDR3 runs to 20 residues. The germline V gene has CDR1 WSHSY and CDR2 SAAADI.

The CDR3 is CASSQVGSRYNEQFF. The CDR3 coding sequence is TGTGCCAGCAGCCAAGTGGGTAGCAGATACAATGAGCAGTTCTTC. V usage is TRBV14 and J usage is TRBJ2-1; no definite D call. In germline, CDR1 is SGHDN, CDR2 FVKESK. The CDR3 consists of 15 residues. The V end was cut by 1 base, the J end by 4 bases, with 11 bases between.

The chain employs TRBV14 and TRBJ1-6, with D perhaps matching TRBD1 (5 bases). The CDR3 is 14 amino acids. Germline assignment: CDR1 SGHDN and CDR2 FVKESK. Trimming took off 6 bases at V and 8 bases at J, with 14 bases between the two ends. The CDR3 sequence: CASRQQAKHSPLHF. The CDR3, as DNA: TGTGCCAGCAGGCAACAGGCAAAGCATTCACCCCTCCACTTT.